These T cell receptor beta chains were read from a single sample in a study of blood T cell repertoires in COVID-19. Produced via immunoSEQ multiplex PCR; TCRdb's table is partial and in-frame only. The data show a few hundred thousand clones, with 85% to 90% seen just once and 0.9% to 1.5% held by the top ten. Material: PBMCs or T cells enriched from blood (not recorded which). These receptors originate from a woman aged 18 to 35 who had recovered from COVID-19. Both conserved end residues are part of each CDR3. Clone sizes are given selectively: once, few, many, or a class where the clone is expanded.

TRBV4-2 NA CASSQAQGSGANVLTF
TRBV5-4 NA CASSLYNQPQHF
TRBV30 NA CAWSVLGGNTEAFF
TRBV11-2 NA CASSLAGWSAGEQFF
TRBV5-1 NA CASRGLAGAETQYF
TRBV19 NA CASCGTGTNSPLHF
TRBV2 NA CASSVSEAWEQYF
TRBV11-2 few CATLRQGVTGELFF
TRBV5-1 NA CASSLGAGDQMNTEAFF
TRBV4-1 NA CASSKTRGEDSYEQYF
TRBV5-1 NA CASSLVAVNTEAFF